The 10 T cell receptor beta chains presented below share a single source sample, sequenced in a study of blood T cells in healthy people across ages. Combining a sample-barcoded 5' primer with a J-beta primer mix, a second PCR ran for roughly 7 to 12 cycles. TCRdb reprocessed the 5' RACE reads with MiXCR, giving one entry per CDR3 protein. The repertoire holds about 760,000 distinct CDR3 sequences, roughly three fifths seen once, with about a quarter in the top ten. Sequencing used blood. These receptors all come from a man aged 40-50 years in good health.

The chain couples TRBV7-9 to TRBJ1-6; 8 positions agree with TRBD1. The V gene's germline CDR1 is SEHNR and CDR2 FQNEAQ (reference sequence). V was pared by 5 bases and J by 0 bases, with 9 bases of the junction left unmatched. The CDR3 has 18 amino acids. The CDR3 sequence: CASSTRQGPSSYNSPLHF. CDR3 DNA sequence: TGTGCCAGCAGCACAAGACAGGGGCCGAGCTCCTATAATTCACCCCTCCACTTT.

The rearrangement links TRBV5-6 to TRBJ1-1; D is ambiguous. The CDR3 covers 15 residues. Germline V CDR1 and CDR2: SGHDT, YYEEEE. The V end was cut by 3 bases, the J end by 5 bases, with 17 bases between. The CDR3 DNA sequence: TGTGCCAGCAGCTCGACGCCCGCCTTCAGGACTGAAGCTTTCTTT. This translates into CASSSTPAFRTEAFF.

This clonotype was recorded a few times. The V call is TRBV7-2, the J call TRBJ2-7; D might be TRBD2 (6 bases). Germline values: CDR1 SGHTA, CDR2 FQGNSA. This CDR3 spans 17 amino acids. The V end was cut by 2 bases, the J end by 0 bases, with 17 bases between. The CDR3 sequence: CASSLFSGGSSSYEQYF. CDR3 coding DNA: TGTGCCAGCAGCTTATTTTCCGGAGGGTCCTCCTCCTACGAGCAGTACTTC.

This clonotype has only a few counts. The V call is TRBV7-2, the J call TRBJ1-4; 7 positions match TRBD1. This CDR3 is 15 amino acids long. In germline, CDR1 is SGHTA, CDR2 FQGNSA. Trimming took 5 bases from V and 3 from J; bases not matched to a gene: 6. CDR3 protein: CASSLSRGANEKLFF. CDR3 DNA: TGTGCCAGCAGCCTGTCCAGGGGGGCTAATGAAAAACTGTTTTTT.

The chain carries TRBV9 and TRBJ1-1, with 7 bases that match TRBD1. V was clipped by 3 bases and J by 4 bases; unmatched bases: 6. Germline CDR1 reads SGDLS; CDR2 reads YYNGEE. The CDR3 has 14 residues. The CDR3 coding sequence is TGTGCCAGCAGCGAGGGGAACAGGGGCACTGAAGCTTTCTTT. This encodes CASSEGNRGTEAFF. The variable domain in full, with the rest retrieved from reference TRBV9 and TRBJ1-1, is DSGVTQTPKHLITATGQRVTLRCSPRSGDLSVYWYQQSLDQGLQFLIQYYNGEERAKGNILERFSAQQFPDLHSELNLSSLELGDSALYFCASSEGNRGTEAFFGQGTRLTVV.

Points on this clonotype: The junction does not match germline at one end; this may be a read error. The chain has TRBV28 and TRBJ2-5; D remains ambiguous. The end of the DNA fits TRBJ2-7 better, so the J call may be wrong. Germline loops: CDR1 MDHEN, CDR2 SYDVKM. CDR3 length: 14 residues. The CDR3 nucleotides read TGTGCCAGTAGTTATCTGCAGCTCTGGGACGAGCAGTACTTC. Amino acids: CASSYLQLWDEQYF.

This chain uses TRBV7-9 with TRBJ2-5; no clear D gene. Germline CDR1 reads SEHNR; CDR2 reads FQNEAQ (reference sequence). V shed 3 bases and J shed 2 bases, with 10 bases lying between them. This CDR3 comprises 14 residues. CDR3 region: CASSLRIRQETQYF. The DNA of the CDR3 is TGTGCCAGCAGCTTGAGGATTCGACAAGAGACCCAGTACTTC.

The chain combines TRBV12-3 or TRBV12-4 with TRBJ1-1; no definite D call. V gave up 3 bases and J gave up 4 bases, with 18 bases separating them. This CDR3 region has 16 residues. This CDR3 reads CASSFPGGALSTEAFF. The CDR3 DNA reads TGTGCCAGCAGTTTCCCCGGAGGTGCTCTGAGCACTGAAGCTTTCTTT.

The CDR3: CSARLFGAGDNTDTQYF. CDR3 sequence (DNA): TGCAGTGCTAGACTCTTCGGAGCGGGGGACAACACAGATACGCAGTATTTT. This chain connects TRBV20-1 to TRBJ2-3, with 8 bases aligning to TRBD2. J gave up 2 bases and V 2 bases, and 12 bases lay outside the gene matches. This CDR3 is built from 17 residues. Germline loops: CDR1 DFQATT, CDR2 SNEGSKA (reference sequence).

V is TRBV28 and J is TRBJ2-4; TRBD1 is a possible D gene (5 bases). The CDR3 is 14 amino acids. Per the germline V gene, CDR1 is MDHEN and CDR2 is SYDVKM. Trimming removed 6 bases from V and 3 bases from J, with 12 bases in between. CDR3 nucleotides: TGTGCCAGCAGACCTTTGGACATCAAAAACATTCAGTACTTC. It translates to CASRPLDIKNIQYF. Looking up the rest from reference TRBV28 and TRBJ2-4 gives the full variable domain: DVKVTQSSRYLVKRTGEKVFLECVQDMDHENMFWYRQDPGLGLRLIYFSYDVKMKEKGDIPEGYSVSREKKERFSLILESASTNQTSMYLCASRPLDIKNIQYFGAGTRLSVL.